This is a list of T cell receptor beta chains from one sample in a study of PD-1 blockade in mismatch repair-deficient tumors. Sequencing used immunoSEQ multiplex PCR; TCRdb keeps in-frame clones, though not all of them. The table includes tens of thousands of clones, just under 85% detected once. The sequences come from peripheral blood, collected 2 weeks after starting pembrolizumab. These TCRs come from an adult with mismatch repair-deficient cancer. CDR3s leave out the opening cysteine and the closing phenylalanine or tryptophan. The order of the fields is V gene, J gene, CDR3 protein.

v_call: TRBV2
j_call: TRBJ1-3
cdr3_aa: ASSEFHGSGNTIY

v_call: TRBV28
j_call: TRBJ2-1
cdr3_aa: ASSFGSFLSYNEQF

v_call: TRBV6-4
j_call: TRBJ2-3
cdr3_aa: ASSDSAGQGADTQY

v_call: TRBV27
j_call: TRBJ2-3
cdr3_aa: ASRLAGTDTQY

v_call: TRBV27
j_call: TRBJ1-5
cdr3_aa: ASSRGSVQPQH

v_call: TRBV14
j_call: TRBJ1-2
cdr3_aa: ASSHNDRDPANYGYT

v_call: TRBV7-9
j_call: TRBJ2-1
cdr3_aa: ASSLRSRTAYNEQF

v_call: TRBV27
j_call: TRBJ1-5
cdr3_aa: ASSYTGGRNQPQH

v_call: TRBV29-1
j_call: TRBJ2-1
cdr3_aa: SAELKGNYNEQF

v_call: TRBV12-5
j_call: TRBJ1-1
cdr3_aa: ASGLERDTEAF

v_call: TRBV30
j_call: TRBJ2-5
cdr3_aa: AWSVGSGRAPY

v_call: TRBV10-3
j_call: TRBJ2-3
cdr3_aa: AISGLDADTQY

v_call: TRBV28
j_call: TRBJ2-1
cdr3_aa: ASSLGQGRHNEQF

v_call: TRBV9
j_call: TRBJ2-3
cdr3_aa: ASSDDRGTDTQY

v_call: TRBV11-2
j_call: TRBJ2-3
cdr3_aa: ASRLSGRAANTQY

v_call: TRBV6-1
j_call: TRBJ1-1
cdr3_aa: ASREGPGPTEAF

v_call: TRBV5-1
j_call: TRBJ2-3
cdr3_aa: ASSFGDTDTQY

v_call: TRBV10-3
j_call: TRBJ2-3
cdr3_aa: AIRQGTSTDTQY

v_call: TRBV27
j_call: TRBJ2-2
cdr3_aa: ASSLRAGELF

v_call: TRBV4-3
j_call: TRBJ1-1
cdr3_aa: ASSQDPVGRGWLTEAF

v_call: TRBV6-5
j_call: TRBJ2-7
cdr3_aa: ASRRSSGSSYEQY

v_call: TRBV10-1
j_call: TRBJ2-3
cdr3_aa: AGWTGTDTQY

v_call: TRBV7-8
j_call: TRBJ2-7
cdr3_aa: ASSGTRSPTYEQY